The source of this T cell receptor beta chain is a study of blood T cell repertoires in COVID-19 (dated by TCRdb to the early 2020s). About the full investigation: Samples covering the acute and convalescent phases of COVID-19 were provided by collaborators in the United States, Italy and Spain. The prospective study material was composed of cDNA or gDNA derived from T cells, B-cell-depleted T cells, or PBMCs. Subjects who had been exposed to COVID-19, were actively infected with it, or had recovered from it provided the deeply sampled blood TCRbeta repertoires that made up the dataset. The repertoires were made available in a free public database intended to serve as a resource for research on the immune response to SARS-CoV-2. Samples were obtained from the ongoing ImmuneRACE study (first 160 participants) and from 1,200 or so subjects provided by 6 global collaborators. Sample metadata almost always included a de-identified subject ID, COVID-19 status, age in years and sex. Where available, HLA class I and class II types were obtained from metadata supplied by the sample provider rather than from assay-based typing.

Participants in the prospective study were aged about 18 to 90 years, lived in about two dozen United States geographic areas, and enrolled through a virtual design. In the prospective study, cohorts were assigned on the basis of participant-reported clinical history obtained from a screening survey and a study questionnaire. In the prospective study, whole blood, serum and a nasopharyngeal or oropharyngeal swab were collected from each participant by mobile phlebotomists. Additional blood draws and questionnaires over a 2-month period could optionally be provided by prospective study participants. Before DNA extraction, prospective study blood samples were shipped either frozen or at room temperature. This clone has only a few counts. What antigen it recognizes has not been identified. Per-base qualities were not stored, and no clone one base away is much larger. Study-level results and caveats: Clinical and demographic metadata were provided uncurated, with the amount varying by source and participant.

CDR1 and CDR2 are read off the germline V gene as MNHEY and SVGAGI. Spanning cysteine to phenylalanine, the CDR3 consists of 16 amino acids. Only the CDR3 region is kept as DNA, spanning 48 bases read in frame from base 1. V trim: 4 bases; J trim: 5 bases; unmatched bases: 3. TCRbeta CDR3 regions were amplified from genomic DNA by means of the immunoSEQ Assay, a bias-controlled multiplex PCR. In the paper's pipeline: Within the assay, amplification of reference gene primers was used to estimate how many nucleated cells each sample contained. To quantify the absolute abundance of each unique TCRbeta CDR3 rearrangement, sequence reads were collapsed and filtered. Productive Simpson clonality was computed per sample as the square root of Simpson's diversity index over productive rearrangements. TCRdb took over this immuneACCESS table, retaining in-frame rearrangements with V and J assigned. Such tables are incomplete; in checked studies, under half of the missing clones stem from an unresolved V gene, and the remainder is unexplained. The DNA gave D and trimming, while V, J and clone size come from that table. This sample comprises approximately 53,000 clones, around 80% of them detected only once. The ten largest clonotypes hold roughly 6.1% of the sample.

The clonotype was recovered from a woman between 50 and 59 years old with acute COVID-19. Sequencing was performed on PBMCs or T cells enriched from blood (not recorded which). Here the chain combines TRBV6-5 and TRBJ2-3, and 16 junction bases match TRBD2. The CDR3: CASSLGTSGGGDTQYF. The DNA sequence is TGTGCCAGCAGTTTAGGGACTAGCGGGGGGGGAGATACGCAGTATTTT.